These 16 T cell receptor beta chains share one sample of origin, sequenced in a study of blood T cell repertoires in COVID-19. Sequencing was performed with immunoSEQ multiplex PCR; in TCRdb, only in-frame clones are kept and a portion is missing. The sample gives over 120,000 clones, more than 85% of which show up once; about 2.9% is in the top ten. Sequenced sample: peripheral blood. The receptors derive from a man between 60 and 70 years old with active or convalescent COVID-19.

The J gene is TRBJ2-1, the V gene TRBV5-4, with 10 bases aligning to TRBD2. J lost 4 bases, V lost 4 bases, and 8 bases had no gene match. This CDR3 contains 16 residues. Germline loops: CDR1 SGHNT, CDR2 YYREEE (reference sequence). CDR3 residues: CASSPGGLARYNEQFF. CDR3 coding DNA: TGTGCCAGCAGCCCCGGGGGACTAGCGAGATACAATGAGCAGTTCTTC.

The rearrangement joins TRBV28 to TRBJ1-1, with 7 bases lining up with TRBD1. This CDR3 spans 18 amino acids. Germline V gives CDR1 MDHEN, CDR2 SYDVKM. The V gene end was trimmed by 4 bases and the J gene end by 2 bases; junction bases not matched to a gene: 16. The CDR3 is CASSSVGGAGIANTEAFF. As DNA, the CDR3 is TGTGCCAGCAGTTCGGTAGGGGGCGCCGGAATTGCTAACACTGAAGCTTTCTTT.

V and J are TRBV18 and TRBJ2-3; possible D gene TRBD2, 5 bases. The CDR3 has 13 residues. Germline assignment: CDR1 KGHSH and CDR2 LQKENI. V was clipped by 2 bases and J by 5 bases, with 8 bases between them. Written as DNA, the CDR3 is TGTGCCAGCTCACCATCGGGGAAAGATACGCAGTATTTT. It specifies CASSPSGKDTQYF.

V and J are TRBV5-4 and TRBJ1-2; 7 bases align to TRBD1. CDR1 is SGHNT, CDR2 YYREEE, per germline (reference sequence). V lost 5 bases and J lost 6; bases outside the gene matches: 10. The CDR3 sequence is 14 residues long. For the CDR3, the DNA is TGTGCCAGCAGGTTCGACAGGGAACGGGATGGCTACACCTTC. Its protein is CASRFDRERDGYTF.

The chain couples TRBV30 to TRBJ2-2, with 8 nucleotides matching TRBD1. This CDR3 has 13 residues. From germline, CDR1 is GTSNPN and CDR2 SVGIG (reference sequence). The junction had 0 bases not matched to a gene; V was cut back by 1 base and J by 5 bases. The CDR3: CAWSGQGTGELFF. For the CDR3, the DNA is TGTGCCTGGAGTGGACAGGGGACCGGGGAGCTGTTTTTT.

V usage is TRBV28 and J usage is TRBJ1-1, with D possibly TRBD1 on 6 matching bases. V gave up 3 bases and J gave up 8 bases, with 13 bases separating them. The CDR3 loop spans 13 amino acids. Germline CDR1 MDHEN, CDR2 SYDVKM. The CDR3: CASSLPVRGEAFF. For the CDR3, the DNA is TGTGCCAGCAGTTTGCCCGTGAGGGGGGAAGCTTTCTTT. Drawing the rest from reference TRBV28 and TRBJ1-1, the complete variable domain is DVKVTQSSRYLVKRTGEKVFLECVQDMDHENMFWYRQDPGLGLRLIYFSYDVKMKEKGDIPEGYSVSREKKERFSLILESASTNQTSMYLCASSLPVRGEAFFGQGTRLTVV.

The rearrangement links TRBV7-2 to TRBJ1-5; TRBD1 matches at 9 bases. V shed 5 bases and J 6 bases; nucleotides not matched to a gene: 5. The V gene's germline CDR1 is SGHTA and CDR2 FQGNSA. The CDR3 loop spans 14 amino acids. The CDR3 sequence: CASSQMTGGQPQHF. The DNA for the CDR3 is TGTGCCAGCAGCCAAATGACAGGGGGTCAGCCCCAGCATTTT. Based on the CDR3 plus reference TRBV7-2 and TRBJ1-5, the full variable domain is GAGVSQSPSNKVTEKGKDVELRCDPISGHTALYWYRQSLGQGLEFLIYFQGNSAPDKSGLPSDRFSAERTGGSVSTLTIQRTQQEDSAVYLCASSQMTGGQPQHFGDGTRLSIL.

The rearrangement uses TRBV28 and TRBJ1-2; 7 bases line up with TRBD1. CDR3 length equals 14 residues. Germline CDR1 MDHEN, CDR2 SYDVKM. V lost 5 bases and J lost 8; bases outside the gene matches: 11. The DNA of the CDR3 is TGTGCCAGCAGTGAACTCCCGACAGGGAAAGGCTACACCTTC. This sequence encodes CASSELPTGKGYTF.

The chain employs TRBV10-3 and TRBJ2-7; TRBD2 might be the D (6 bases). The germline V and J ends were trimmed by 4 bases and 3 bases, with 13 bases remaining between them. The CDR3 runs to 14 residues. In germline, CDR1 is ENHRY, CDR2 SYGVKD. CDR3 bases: TGTGCCATCAGTGGGATGGACGGGGGCTACGAGCAGTACTTC. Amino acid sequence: CAISGMDGGYEQYF.

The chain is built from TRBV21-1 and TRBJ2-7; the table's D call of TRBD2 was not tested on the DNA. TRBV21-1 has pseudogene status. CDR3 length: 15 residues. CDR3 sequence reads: CASSKAGGGAHEQYF. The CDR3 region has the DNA TGTGCCAGCAGCAAAGCTGGGGGGGGTGCGCACGAGCAGTACTTC.

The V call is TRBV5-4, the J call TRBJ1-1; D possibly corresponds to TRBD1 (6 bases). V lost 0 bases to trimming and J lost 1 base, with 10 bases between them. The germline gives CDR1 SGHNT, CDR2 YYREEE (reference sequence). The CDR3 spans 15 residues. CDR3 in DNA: TGTGCCAGCAGCTTGGGCCAGGGGCAGAACACTGAAGCTTTCTTT. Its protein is CASSLGQGQNTEAFF.

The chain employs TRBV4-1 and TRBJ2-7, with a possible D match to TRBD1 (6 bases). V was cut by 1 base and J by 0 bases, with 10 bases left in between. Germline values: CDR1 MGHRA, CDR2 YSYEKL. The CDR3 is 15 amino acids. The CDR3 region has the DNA TGCGCCAGCAGCCAAGGAGGGGGTTCCTCCTACGAGCAGTACTTC. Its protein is CASSQGGGSSYEQYF.

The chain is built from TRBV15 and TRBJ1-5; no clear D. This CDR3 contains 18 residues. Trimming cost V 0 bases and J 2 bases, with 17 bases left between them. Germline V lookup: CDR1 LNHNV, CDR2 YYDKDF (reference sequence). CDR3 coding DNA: TGTGCCACCAGCAGAGATCTCTTAGGAGGGCGGGGCAATCAGCCCCAGCATTTT. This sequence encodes CATSRDLLGGRGNQPQHF.

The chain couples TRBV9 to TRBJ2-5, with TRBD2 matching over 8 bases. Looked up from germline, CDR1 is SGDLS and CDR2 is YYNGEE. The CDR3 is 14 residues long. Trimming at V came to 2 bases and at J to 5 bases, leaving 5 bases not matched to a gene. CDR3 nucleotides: TGTGCCAGCAGCGTGGGACTAGATTTGGAGACCCAGTACTTC. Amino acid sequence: CASSVGLDLETQYF.

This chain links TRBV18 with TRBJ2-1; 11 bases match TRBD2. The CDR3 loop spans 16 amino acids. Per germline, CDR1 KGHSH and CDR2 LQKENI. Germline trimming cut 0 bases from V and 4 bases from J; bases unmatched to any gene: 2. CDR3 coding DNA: TGTGCCAGCTCACCACCTAGCGGGGGGGCGTACAATGAGCAGTTCTTC. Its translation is CASSPPSGGAYNEQFF.

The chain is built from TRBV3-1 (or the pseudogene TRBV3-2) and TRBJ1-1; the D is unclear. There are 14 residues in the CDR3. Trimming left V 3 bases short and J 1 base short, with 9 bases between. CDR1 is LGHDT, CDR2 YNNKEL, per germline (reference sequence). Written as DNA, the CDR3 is TGTGCCAGCAGCCATCGTCAGGCGAACACTGAAGCTTTCTTT. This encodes CASSHRQANTEAFF.